The present TCR beta chain was sequenced within a study of blood T cells in healthy people across ages. Next came a second PCR, run for about 6 to 12 cycles, which used a sample-barcoded 5' primer along with a J-beta primer mix. TCRdb processed the 5' RACE reads anew with MiXCR; each CDR3 protein has one entry. Seen here are 600,000 or so distinct CDR3 sequences, roughly 48% observed once, and the top ten hold under 30%. Input material: blood. The clonotype originates from an elderly man in good health.

CDR3 coding DNA: TGCAGTGCTAGAGATCCTGGGGCGGGTGGGACGCCCTACAATGAGCAGTTCTTC. Translating it yields CSARDPGAGGTPYNEQFF. This chain links TRBV20-1 with TRBJ2-1; D may correspond to TRBD1 or TRBD2 (5 bases each). CDR1 and CDR2 (germline): DFQATT, SNEGSKA (reference sequence). The CDR3 extends over 18 amino acids. Trimming took 0 bases from V and 2 from J, leaving 20 bases between them.